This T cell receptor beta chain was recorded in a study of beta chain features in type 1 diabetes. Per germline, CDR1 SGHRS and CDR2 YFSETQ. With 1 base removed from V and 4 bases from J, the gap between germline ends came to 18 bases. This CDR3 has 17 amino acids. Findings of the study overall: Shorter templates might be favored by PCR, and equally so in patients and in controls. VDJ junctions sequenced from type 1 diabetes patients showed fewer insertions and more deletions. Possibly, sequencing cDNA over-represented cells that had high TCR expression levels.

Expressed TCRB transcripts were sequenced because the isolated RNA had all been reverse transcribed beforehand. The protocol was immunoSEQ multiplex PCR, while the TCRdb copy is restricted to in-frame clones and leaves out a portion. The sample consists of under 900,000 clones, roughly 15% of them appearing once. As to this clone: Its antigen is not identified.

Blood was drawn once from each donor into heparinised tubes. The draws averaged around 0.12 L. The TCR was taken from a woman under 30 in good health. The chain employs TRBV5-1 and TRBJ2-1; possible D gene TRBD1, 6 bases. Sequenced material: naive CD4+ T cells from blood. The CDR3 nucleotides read TGCGCCAGCAGCTTGAGGTGGGACACAGTAAGATACAATGAGCAGTTCTTC. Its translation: CASSLRWDTVRYNEQFF.